Each of the 14 T cell receptor beta chains below was sequenced from the same sample in a study of blood T cell repertoires in COVID-19. Measured with immunoSEQ multiplex PCR; TCRdb has only the in-frame clones, and not every one. The sample has about 490,000 clones, roughly 88% seen once. The sequenced sample was peripheral blood. The receptors were gathered from a human donor in a cohort sampled during active COVID-19.

The V gene is TRBV30, the J gene TRBJ2-7, with 7 nucleotides matching TRBD2. The V and J ends lost 1 base and 1 base, in that order; junction bases with no gene match: 7. Germline CDR1 is GTSNPN and CDR2 is SVGIG (reference sequence). The CDR3 loop spans 15 amino acids. The CDR3 region has the DNA TGTGCCTGGAGTGCTGTGGCGGGGGTGTCCTACGAGCAGTACTTC. Translating it yields CAWSAVAGVSYEQYF.

The chain links TRBV28 to TRBJ2-1; D possibly corresponds to TRBD1 (6 bases). Per germline, CDR1 MDHEN and CDR2 SYDVKM. The CDR3 consists of 15 residues. Trimming took 3 bases from V and 7 from J, leaving 16 bases between them. CDR3 DNA: TGTGCCAGCAGTTTTGGGGGCATGACCTCTAATGAGCAGTTCTTC. Translated: CASSFGGMTSNEQFF. The full variable domain, rest sourced from reference TRBV28 and TRBJ2-1, is DVKVTQSSRYLVKRTGEKVFLECVQDMDHENMFWYRQDPGLGLRLIYFSYDVKMKEKGDIPEGYSVSREKKERFSLILESASTNQTSMYLCASSFGGMTSNEQFFGPGTRLTVL.

This clone was counted a single time. The rearrangement links TRBV2 to TRBJ2-1; weak D call: TRBD1 (5 bases). The CDR3 has 16 residues. Trimming took 2 bases from V and 1 from J, leaving 12 bases between them. Germline V gives CDR1 SNHLY, CDR2 FYNNEI. Written as DNA, the CDR3 is TGTGCCAGCAGTGAACGCAGGGTGGGTTCCTACAATGAGCAGTTCTTC. Translation: CASSERRVGSYNEQFF.

The V and J genes are TRBV5-4 and TRBJ1-1; D may be TRBD1 (5 bases). Germline V gives CDR1 SGHNT, CDR2 YYREEE (reference sequence). The CDR3 length is 13 residues. V was clipped by 7 bases and J by 4 bases, with 14 bases between them. CDR3 protein: CASYLGGSTEAFF. The DNA for the CDR3 is TGTGCCAGCTACCTCGGGGGAAGCACTGAAGCTTTCTTT.

The chain couples TRBV12-5 to TRBJ2-1; the D gene is possibly TRBD1 (5 bases). CDR1 and CDR2 from the germline V gene are LGHNT and FRNRAP. The CDR3 is 12 amino acids. With 3 bases removed from V and 8 bases from J, the gap between germline ends came to 8 bases. CDR3 loop: CASGLTGYEQFF. CDR3 in DNA: TGTGCTAGTGGTTTAACAGGTTATGAGCAGTTCTTC. Supplemented by reference TRBV12-5 and TRBJ2-1, the full variable domain reads DARVTQTPRHKVTEMGQEVTMRCQPILGHNTVFWYRQTMMQGLELLAYFRNRAPLDDSGMPKDRFSAEMPDATLATLKIQPSEPRDSAVYFCASGLTGYEQFFGPGTRLTVL.

The chain employs TRBV7-8 and TRBJ2-3; maybe TRBD2 (5 bases). CDR3 length equals 16 residues. The germline V and J ends were trimmed by 8 bases and 2 bases, with 20 bases remaining between them. CDR1 SGHVS and CDR2 FQNEAQ come from the germline V gene. Here the CDR3 reads CASYPSRTSLTDTQYF. The DNA of the CDR3 is TGTGCCAGCTACCCCAGCAGGACTTCCCTCACAGATACGCAGTATTTT.

This clone has just a few counts. The chain combines TRBV6-5 with TRBJ2-7; 7 positions agree with TRBD1. Germline V gives CDR1 MNHEY, CDR2 SVGAGI. Trimming at V came to 1 base and at J to 2 bases, leaving 8 bases not matched to a gene. The CDR3 has 16 amino acids. CDR3 amino acids: CASSYWQAGGTYEQYF. The CDR3 DNA sequence: TGTGCCAGCAGTTACTGGCAGGCAGGGGGTACCTACGAGCAGTACTTC.

The J gene is TRBJ2-3, the V gene TRBV6-5; 11 positions match TRBD1. Trimming at V came to 6 bases and at J to 6 bases, leaving 5 bases not matched to a gene. CDR1 is MNHEY and CDR2 is SVGAGI in the germline V gene. The CDR3 spans 14 residues. CDR3 amino acids: CASRGTGGKDTQYF. CDR3 nucleotides: TGTGCCAGCAGAGGGACAGGGGGAAAGGATACGCAGTATTTT.

The V call is TRBV28, the J call TRBJ1-5; D is undetermined. V lost 6 bases, J lost 6 bases, and 9 bases lay in between. The CDR3 sequence is 12 residues long. Per germline, CDR1 MDHEN and CDR2 SYDVKM. The CDR3 DNA sequence: TGTGCCAGCAGGGTCCAAGCTCAGCCCCAGCATTTT. This gives the protein CASRVQAQPQHF. Together with reference TRBV28 and TRBJ1-5, the CDR3 gives the full variable domain: DVKVTQSSRYLVKRTGEKVFLECVQDMDHENMFWYRQDPGLGLRLIYFSYDVKMKEKGDIPEGYSVSREKKERFSLILESASTNQTSMYLCASRVQAQPQHFGDGTRLSIL.

The count of this clone is one. J is TRBJ2-1 and V is TRBV11-3; D gene unclear. V dropped 5 bases and J dropped 7 bases, with 9 bases sitting between them. The CDR3 spans 12 residues. Germline loops: CDR1 SGHNT, CDR2 YENEEA. The CDR3 sequence is CASSNVRNEQFF. DNA for the CDR3: TGTGCCAGCAGCAACGTCCGGAATGAGCAGTTCTTC. Full variable domain (rest looked up from reference TRBV11-3 and TRBJ2-1): EAGVVQSPRYKIIEKKQPVAFWCNPISGHNTLYWYLQNLGQGPELLIRYENEEAVDDSQLPKDRFSAERLKGVDSTLKIQPAELGDSAVYLCASSNVRNEQFFGPGTRLTVL.

The chain is built from TRBV4-1 and TRBJ2-3, with 8 bases aligning to TRBD2. CDR1 and CDR2 (germline): MGHRA, YSYEKL. The CDR3 runs to 15 residues. With 0 bases clipped from V and 4 bases from J, the junction kept 3 bases outside the gene matches. As DNA, the CDR3 is TGCGCCAGCAGCCAAGAGGCGGGAGGCCCAGATACGCAGTATTTT. Amino acids: CASSQEAGGPDTQYF.

The gene calls are TRBV14 and TRBJ1-2; D is ambiguous. The CDR3 covers 15 residues. Germline values: CDR1 SGHDN, CDR2 FVKESK. V was pared by 2 bases and J by 8 bases, with 18 bases between. CDR3 coding DNA: TGTGCCAGCAGCCAAACTAGGCGGGCGCAGGACGGCTACACCTTC. Amino acid sequence: CASSQTRRAQDGYTF.

The genes are TRBV7-9 and TRBJ2-5; 12 bases agree with TRBD2. The CDR3 has 16 residues. V lost 6 bases to trimming and J lost 1 base; unmatched junction nucleotides: 6. From germline, CDR1 is SEHNR and CDR2 FQNEAQ (reference sequence). CDR3 DNA: TGTGCCAGCAGAGAGCCGGGACTAGCGGGCCAAGAGACCCAGTACTTC. It codes for CASREPGLAGQETQYF.

The rearrangement joins TRBV24-1 to TRBJ2-2, with 8 bases aligning to TRBD1. The ends lost 3 bases at V and 0 bases at J; junction bases unmatched: 8. CDR1 is KGHDR, CDR2 SFDVKD, per germline. The CDR3 sequence is 18 residues long. CDR3 residues: CATSDAPGQDTNTGELFF. The CDR3 DNA is TGTGCCACCAGTGATGCCCCGGGACAGGATACGAACACCGGGGAGCTGTTTTTT.